These 29 T cell receptor beta chains were all obtained from the same sample, sequenced in a study of metastatic and nonmetastatic thyroid tumors. TCRdb recomputed clones from the PCR reads via MiXCR. Seen here are 60,000 to 85,000 clones, roughly a sixth observed once, and the top ten hold 10% to 15%. Patients were all untreated before their thyroid surgery. Sequencing was done on a sample of blood. All receptors come from a female donor with papillary thyroid cancer or a benign thyroid nodule (not recorded which). Some clones in this sample may be carry-over from other donors' samples.

The chain recombines TRBV3-1 with TRBJ1-6; 9 bases line up with TRBD1. CDR1 LGHDT and CDR2 YNNKEL come from the germline V gene (reference sequence). This CDR3 is built from 16 residues. The V and J ends lost 4 bases and 7 bases, in that order; junction bases with no gene match: 8. The CDR3 DNA is TGTGCCAGCAGCCGGACCCTCGGGACAGGGAATTCACCCCTCCACTTT. Its protein product is CASSRTLGTGNSPLHF.

This clone came up many times. The V call is TRBV6-6, the J call TRBJ2-7, with no clear D. The CDR3 has 16 amino acids. Germline values: CDR1 MNHNY, CDR2 SVGAGI (reference sequence). V gave up 2 bases and J gave up 3 bases, with 17 bases separating them. DNA of the CDR3: TGTGCCAGCAGTTACACCCCCCGGACCGCCTACTACGAGCAGTACTTC. Its translation is CASSYTPRTAYYEQYF.

This clone was recorded many times. The chain joins TRBV24-1 to TRBJ2-7; D remains ambiguous. The CDR3 is made up of 13 amino acids. CDR1 is KGHDR, CDR2 SFDVKD, per germline. Trimming stripped 7 bases from V and 5 bases from J, with 14 bases between. The CDR3: CATSPGITNEQYF. The CDR3 DNA reads TGTGCCACCAGCCCAGGCATTACCAACGAGCAGTACTTC.

This clone was seen repeatedly, ten times or more. This chain connects TRBV7-9 to TRBJ2-6; D is possibly TRBD1 or TRBD2 (5 bases each). Trimming took off 8 bases at V and 0 bases at J, with 20 bases between the two ends. Germline V gene data show CDR1 as SEHNR and CDR2 as FQNEAQ (reference sequence). This CDR3 has 18 residues. The CDR3 region is CASGTSGTPRSGANVLTF. The CDR3 DNA reads as TGTGCCAGCGGAACCTCTGGGACGCCCCGCTCTGGGGCCAACGTCCTGACTTTC.

This clone was picked up a small number of times. The same CDR3 arises from other DNA sequences in this sample as well. The rearrangement uses TRBV6-6 and TRBJ2-1; TRBD1 matches at 7 bases. Germline lookup yields CDR1 MNHNY and CDR2 SVGAGI (reference sequence). The CDR3 consists of 14 residues. V dropped 2 bases and J dropped 2; count of bases not matched to a gene: 0. The CDR3 DNA reads as TGTGCCAGCAGTTACCAGGGGGCCTACAATGAGCAGTTCTTC. Translated: CASSYQGAYNEQFF.

This clone was recorded at least ten times. J is TRBJ1-1 and V is TRBV7-9; D unclear. Deletions cut 6 bases from V and 0 bases from J, with 8 bases between. CDR1 is SEHNR and CDR2 is FQNEAQ in the germline V gene (reference sequence). The CDR3 covers 13 residues. CDR3 sequence: CASSPPMNTEAFF. For the CDR3, the DNA is TGTGCCAGCAGTCCTCCGATGAACACTGAAGCTTTCTTT.

The table lists this clone with many counts. CDR3 DNA sequence: TGTGCCTCGGGAGAGAAGCAGTACTTC. Amino acids: CASGEKQYF. The J gene is TRBJ2-7, the V gene TRBV10-3; D possibly corresponds to TRBD2 (6 bases). V was cut by 11 bases and J by 8 bases, with 10 bases left in between. Germline V CDR1 and CDR2: ENHRY, SYGVKD. The CDR3 is 9 amino acids.

This clone was seen ten or more times. This chain connects TRBV6-1 to TRBJ2-6, with D maybe TRBD1 (6 bases). Trimming pared 6 bases from V and 0 bases from J, leaving 9 bases between. The CDR3 covers 15 residues. Germline loops: CDR1 MNHNS, CDR2 SASEGT. CDR3 residues: CASSPQGSGANVLTF. Here the CDR3 DNA reads TGTGCCAGCAGCCCACAGGGCTCTGGGGCCAACGTCCTGACTTTC.

The chain has TRBV19 and TRBJ2-5, with D possibly called TRBD1 or TRBD2 (5 bases each). V was shortened by 1 base and J by 4 bases, with 10 bases between the two germline ends. The CDR3 contains 14 residues. In germline, CDR1 is LNHDA, CDR2 SQIVND (reference sequence). The CDR3 here is CASSIGGVGETQYF. Here the CDR3 DNA reads TGTGCCAGTAGTATAGGAGGGGTGGGAGAGACCCAGTACTTC.

V and J are TRBV5-8 and TRBJ1-2; possible D gene TRBD1, 5 bases. Looked up from germline, CDR1 is SGHTS and CDR2 is YDEGEE. The CDR3 has 15 residues. V dropped 5 bases and J dropped 3 bases, with 17 bases sitting between them. As DNA, the CDR3 is TGTGCCAGCAGGGCCGTTGGGGGAAAAGACTATGGCTACACCTTC. It yields the protein CASRAVGGKDYGYTF.

The gene calls are TRBV7-2 and TRBJ2-7; the match to TRBD2 covers 7 bases. The V segment lost 0 bases and the J segment 2 bases; nucleotides outside the gene matches: 7. Germline CDR1 SGHTA, CDR2 FQGNSA. This CDR3 has 16 amino acids. CDR3 DNA sequence: TGTGCCAGCAGCTTAGCACTCGGGGGAGGGACCTACGAGCAGTACTTC. This translates into CASSLALGGGTYEQYF.

This clone was seen repeatedly, ten times or more. The gene calls are TRBV18 and TRBJ2-7; no clear D gene. V was pared by 1 base and J by 4 bases, with 5 bases between. Germline CDR1 reads KGHSH; CDR2 reads LQKENI. The CDR3 totals 12 residues. The CDR3 reads CASSPRAYEQYF. The CDR3 nucleotides read TGTGCCAGCTCACCACGGGCATACGAGCAGTACTTC.

This clone turned up a few times. A much larger clone lies a single base off, so this may be a read error. Other DNA sequences in this specimen translate into the identical CDR3. V is TRBV6-1 and J is TRBJ2-5, with TRBD2 matching over 11 bases. J gave up 0 bases and V 6 bases, and 3 bases lay outside the gene matches. Germline-derived CDR1 and CDR2 are MNHNS and SASEGT. The CDR3 runs 15 residues. CDR3 in amino acids: CASRGLAGNQETQYF. CDR3 DNA sequence: TGTGCCAGCAGAGGACTAGCGGGTAACCAAGAGACCCAGTACTTC.

This clone was found once. Being one base from a much bigger clone, this may be a read error. The sample holds other DNA sequences that translate to the same CDR3. The genes are TRBV19 and TRBJ2-5; the match to TRBD2 covers 8 bases. Germline trimming cut 0 bases from V and 1 base from J; bases unmatched to any gene: 7. This CDR3 contains 17 residues. Looked up from germline, CDR1 is LNHDA and CDR2 is SQIVND (reference sequence). The CDR3 coding sequence is TGTGCCAGTAGTATAGACGGCCTAGGGACTAGCCAAGAGACCCAGTACTTC. Encoded protein: CASSIDGLGTSQETQYF.

Ten or more counts support this clone. The rearrangement links TRBV3-1 to TRBJ1-2; D is unclear. CDR3 size: 14 residues. Deletions cut 1 base from V and 5 bases from J, with 11 bases between. Germline CDR1 reads LGHDT; CDR2 reads YNNKEL (reference sequence). The CDR3 sequence: CASSQAPTVYGYTF. CDR3 sequence (DNA): TGTGCCAGCAGCCAAGCCCCCACAGTTTATGGCTACACCTTC.

This clone has at least ten counts. The chain couples TRBV10-3 to TRBJ2-2; 14 nucleotides line up with TRBD2. The CDR3 has 17 residues. The germline CDR1 and CDR2 sequences are ENHRY and SYGVKD. J gave up 4 bases and V 9 bases, and 10 bases lay outside the gene matches. The CDR3 sequence: CAITGTSGRGSTGELFF. The CDR3 region has the DNA TGTGCCATAACCGGGACTAGCGGGAGAGGTTCCACCGGGGAGCTGTTTTTT.

The J gene is TRBJ2-2, the V gene TRBV30; a possible D gene is TRBD1 (7 bases). The ends were cut back, 4 bases at V and 0 bases at J, with 9 bases in the middle. This CDR3 contains 14 residues. CDR1 is GTSNPN and CDR2 is SVGIG in the germline V gene (reference sequence). The CDR3 reads CAWTGGTNTGELFF. The CDR3 DNA is TGTGCCTGGACAGGGGGGACGAACACCGGGGAGCTGTTTTTT.

This clone occurred many times. The rearrangement uses TRBV10-1 and TRBJ1-5; D not certain. Per germline, CDR1 WNHNN and CDR2 SYGVQD (reference sequence). The V and J ends lost 0 bases and 3 bases respectively, with 3 bases between them. The CDR3 runs to 13 residues. The CDR3 DNA reads TGCGCCAGCAGTGAGTCCCTCAATCAGCCCCAGCATTTT. This codes for CASSESLNQPQHF.

This clone was detected ten times or more. This clone may be a read error of a much larger clone one base away. V and J are TRBV11-3 and TRBJ1-1; possible D gene TRBD1, 6 bases. CDR3 length: 16 amino acids. Germline V lookup: CDR1 SGHNT, CDR2 YENEEA. The CDR3 region has the DNA TGTGCCAGCAGCTTAGATCGTGGGGGCATGCACACTGAAGCTTCCTTT. This translates into CASSLDRGGMHTEASF.

The sample holds many counts of this clone. This may come from a read error, since a much larger clone is one base off. This sample also contains other DNA sequences that code for the same CDR3. The V call is TRBV12-3 or TRBV12-4, the J call TRBJ2-1; TRBD2 might be the D (6 bases). There are 11 residues in the CDR3. The DNA for the CDR3 is TGTGCCAGCAGTGGGGGGACCGCGCGGGTCTTC. Its translation is CASSGGTARVF.

This clone was recorded many times. The same CDR3 is also encoded by other DNA sequences in this sample. This chain links TRBV6-4 with TRBJ2-3, with D perhaps matching TRBD2 (6 bases). Trimming removed 2 bases from V and 4 bases from J, with 13 bases in between. Germline CDR1 reads MRHNA; CDR2 reads SNTAGT. This CDR3 has 15 amino acids. CDR3 bases: TGTGCCAGCAGTGACCGGGCCGGGGAGGCAGATACGCAGTATTTT. This translates into CASSDRAGEADTQYF.

This chain's CDR3 is CAWTLRDRGLYEQYF. The CDR3 DNA follows: TGTGCCTGGACCCTCCGGGACAGGGGGCTCTACGAGCAGTACTTC. This chain links TRBV30 with TRBJ2-7; 12 bases line up with TRBD1. Germline V gene sequence: CDR1 GTSNPN, CDR2 SVGIG (reference sequence). The V segment lost 4 bases and the J segment 3 bases; nucleotides outside the gene matches: 7. The length of the CDR3 is 15 residues.

This clone appeared a few times. This chain connects TRBV24-1 to TRBJ1-4; D ambiguous. Germline loops: CDR1 KGHDR, CDR2 SFDVKD. V was pared by 1 base and J by 3 bases, with 11 bases between. The CDR3 extends over 16 amino acids. The DNA of the CDR3 is TGTGCCACCAGTGATTTACGTTGGAACTCTAATGAAAAACTGTTTTTT. Translation gives CATSDLRWNSNEKLFF.

This clone was counted between two and nine times. Possible read error: a much larger clone is one base away. The sample has other DNA sequences that encode this CDR3 too. The chain has TRBV29-1 and TRBJ1-5; tentatively, D is TRBD1 (5 bases). The CDR3 totals 16 residues. The germline V gene has CDR1 SQVTM and CDR2 ANQGSEA. The DNA for the CDR3 is TGCGGTCCGGTCAGGGAGGGTGGATATAGCAATCAGCCCCAGCATTTT. This gives the protein CGPVREGGYSNQPQHF.

The chain couples TRBV7-2 to TRBJ1-2; D is undetermined. With 2 bases removed from V and 3 bases from J, the gap between germline ends came to 10 bases. The CDR3 consists of 14 residues. The V gene's germline CDR1 is SGHTA and CDR2 FQGNSA. CDR3 sequence: CASSLRRDYYGYTF. The CDR3 DNA reads TGTGCCAGCAGCTTAAGAAGGGATTACTATGGCTACACCTTC.

This clone was seen a few times. This chain uses TRBV6-5 with TRBJ1-3; D might be TRBD1 (6 bases). Germline V gene data show CDR1 as MNHEY and CDR2 as SVGAGI. This CDR3 has 17 amino acids. Trimming stripped 0 bases from V and 6 bases from J, with 18 bases between. This CDR3 is CASSYSSWMGAANTIYF. The CDR3 nucleotides are TGTGCCAGCAGTTACTCATCGTGGATGGGGGCTGCAAACACCATATATTTT.

This clone was detected only once. This chain links TRBV5-1 with TRBJ2-2; 9 bases agree with TRBD1. The CDR3 sequence is 20 residues long. The germline gives CDR1 SGHRS, CDR2 YFSETQ. Trimming cost V 4 bases and J 6 bases; bases outside gene matches: 22. The CDR3 bases are TGCGCCAGCAGCCCCCGAGGGTTGGGACAGGGTTCTGTTAACGCCGGGGAGCTGTTTTTT. Residues: CASSPRGLGQGSVNAGELFF.

This clone was counted at least ten times. The chain links TRBV7-6 to TRBJ2-2; 13 nucleotides line up with TRBD2. Germline trimming cut 5 bases from V and 4 bases from J; bases unmatched to any gene: 10. The germline gives CDR1 SGHVS, CDR2 FNYEAQ. The CDR3 covers 18 residues. The DNA of the CDR3 is TGTGCCAGCAGCCCACTTGGACTAGCGGGAGTCGTCACCGGGGAGCTGTTTTTT. Translated, it gives CASSPLGLAGVVTGELFF.

On this clone: This may be a read error, as it is one base from a much larger clone. At the DNA level, this CDR3 is encoded by other sequences in the same sample as well. This rearrangement joins TRBV29-1 to TRBJ2-7; D is possibly TRBD1 (6 bases). This CDR3 spans 16 amino acids. Trimming removed 6 bases from V and 2 bases from J, with 23 bases in between. Germline CDR1 is SQVTM and CDR2 is ANQGSEA. In DNA form, the CDR3 reads TGCAGCGTCGAAAGTTTGACGGGGACATACACCTACGAGCAGTACTTC. This sequence encodes CSVESLTGTYTYEQYF.